These 16 T cell receptor beta chains share one sample of origin, sequenced in a study of blood T cell repertoires in COVID-19. Some clones are missing from TCRdb's copy, which holds only in-frame ones; the method was immunoSEQ multiplex PCR. Among 20,000 to 25,000 clones listed, about 78% were seen once. The specimen sequenced was peripheral blood. These receptors were taken from a man aged 55-75 years with active COVID-19.

This clone qualifies as medium-sized (0.01 to 0.1%). The same CDR3 is also encoded by other DNA sequences in this sample. This rearrangement joins TRBV5-5 to TRBJ2-2; 7 bases map to TRBD2. The CDR3 runs 14 residues. Germline trimming cut 4 bases from V and 3 bases from J; bases unmatched to any gene: 3. Germline V gene sequence: CDR1 SGHKS, CDR2 YYEKEE (reference sequence). In DNA, the CDR3 is TGTGCCAGCAGCCTACGGGGGGACACCGGGGAGCTGTTTTTT. Translated, it gives CASSLRGDTGELFF.

The genes are TRBV15 and TRBJ1-3; 7 bases match TRBD1. Germline CDR1 reads LNHNV; CDR2 reads YYDKDF (reference sequence). Losses at the gene ends were 3 bases for V and 0 bases for J; bases not matched to a gene: 11. CDR3 size: 18 residues. CDR3 sequence reads: CATSRGTVNYLSGNTIYF. The CDR3 nucleotides read TGTGCCACCAGCAGGGGGACAGTAAACTACCTCTCTGGAAACACCATATATTTT.

This sequence joins TRBV7-2 and TRBJ2-1; 11 bases match TRBD2. Germline-derived CDR1 and CDR2 are SGHTA and FQGNSA. The CDR3 spans 17 residues. V shed 6 bases and J 6 bases; nucleotides not matched to a gene: 13. CDR3 sequence (DNA): TGTGCCAGCAGACCTAGAGGTCTAGCGGGAGGTTTCAATGAGCAGTTCTTC. Its protein product is CASRPRGLAGGFNEQFF.

This sequence joins TRBV6-2 or TRBV6-3 and TRBJ1-2; TRBD1 might be the D (6 bases). CDR3 length: 16 residues. V gave up 5 bases and J gave up 3 bases, with 19 bases separating them. Germline V gene data show CDR1 as MNHEY and CDR2 as SVGEGT. CDR3 nucleotide sequence: TGTGCCAGCAGTATCCAATGGCGGCAGGGGCACTATGGCTACACCTTC. Its translation: CASSIQWRQGHYGYTF.

The rearrangement links TRBV15 to TRBJ2-7; no clear D. Trimming removed 1 base at V and 3 bases at J, with 7 bases between. The germline V gene has CDR1 LNHNV and CDR2 YYDKDF (reference sequence). CDR3 length: 13 residues. The CDR3 here is CATSRARFYEQYF. In nucleotides, the CDR3 is TGTGCCACCAGCAGAGCCAGGTTCTACGAGCAGTACTTC.

In this sample, this clone turned up once. The chain carries TRBV5-4 and TRBJ2-1; 7 bases map to TRBD1. V shed 4 bases, J shed 7 bases, and the junction held 14 bases outside the gene matches. This CDR3 region has 16 residues. Germline V gives CDR1 SGHNT, CDR2 YYREEE (reference sequence). The CDR3 nucleotides are TGTGCCAGCAGCCCAGGGGGTTCCGATGCGAGGAATGAGCAGTTCTTC. Translated: CASSPGGSDARNEQFF.

The chain has TRBV27 and TRBJ2-7; 8 positions agree with TRBD1. CDR3 size: 14 residues. Unmatched junction bases numbered 4, after V lost 5 bases and J lost 1 base. Germline-derived CDR1 and CDR2 are MNHEY and SMNVEV (reference sequence). CDR3 protein: CASSRQGLSYEQYF. The CDR3 nucleotides are TGTGCCAGCAGTCGACAGGGGCTATCCTACGAGCAGTACTTC.

CDR3 sequence: CASSLAMVAGGLDTQYF. Here the CDR3 DNA reads TGCGCCAGCAGCTTGGCCATGGTAGCGGGAGGATTAGATACGCAGTATTTT. J is TRBJ2-3 and V is TRBV5-1, with 10 bases identical to TRBD2. V dropped 0 bases and J dropped 5; count of bases not matched to a gene: 9. The CDR3 is made up of 17 amino acids. Per germline, CDR1 SGHRS and CDR2 YFSETQ.

This chain joins TRBV18 and TRBJ2-1; D possibly corresponds to TRBD2 (5 bases). Germline CDR1 KGHSH, CDR2 LQKENI. The ends were cut back, 3 bases at V and 8 bases at J, with 14 bases in the middle. This CDR3 is built from 14 residues. The CDR3 region has the DNA TGTGCCAGCTCACCGAGGGCTGCTATGGATGAGCAGTTCTTC. Residues: CASSPRAAMDEQFF.

In its sample, this clone is medium-sized. Written as DNA, the CDR3 is TGTGCCAGCACCCTAGAGGAGGCTTCCTATAATTCACCCCTCCACTTT. It yields the protein CASTLEEASYNSPLHF. V usage is TRBV9 and J usage is TRBJ1-6; D not certain. Germline V CDR1 and CDR2: SGDLS, YYNGEE. CDR3 size: 16 residues. V gave up 6 bases and J gave up 1 base, with 14 bases separating them.

This rearrangement joins TRBV2 to TRBJ2-5; 9 positions match TRBD1. CDR1 is SNHLY, CDR2 FYNNEI, per germline. V was clipped by 5 bases and J by 1 base; unmatched bases: 5. CDR3 length equals 15 residues. The CDR3 DNA sequence: TGTGCCAGCAGTACAGGGACAGGGCCCCAAGAGACCCAGTACTTC. As protein: CASSTGTGPQETQYF.

This sequence joins TRBV7-9 and TRBJ2-1; TRBD2 agrees at 14 bases. The V segment lost 5 bases and the J segment 4 bases; nucleotides outside the gene matches: 10. CDR1 SEHNR and CDR2 FQNEAQ come from the germline V gene (reference sequence). The CDR3 sequence is 18 residues long. CDR3 sequence reads: CASSPGTSGRGRYNEQFF. The CDR3 DNA is TGTGCCAGCAGCCCTGGGACTAGCGGGAGAGGAAGGTACAATGAGCAGTTCTTC.

This chain links TRBV28 with TRBJ1-6; a possible D gene is TRBD1 (6 bases). Germline lookup yields CDR1 MDHEN and CDR2 SYDVKM. This CDR3 comprises 15 residues. Trimming removed 2 bases from V and 7 bases from J, with 12 bases in between. The CDR3 sequence: CASSLLQGSNSPLHF. In DNA, the CDR3 is TGTGCCAGCAGTTTACTACAGGGCTCCAATTCACCCCTCCACTTT.

The gene calls are TRBV18 and TRBJ1-5, with 7 bases matching TRBD1. Germline V gene data show CDR1 as KGHSH and CDR2 as LQKENI. This CDR3 contains 15 residues. The J segment lost 2 bases and the V segment lost 0 bases, leaving 1 base of the junction unmatched. CDR3 nucleotides: TGTGCCAGCTCACCACCCGGACAGGGCAATCAGCCCCAGCATTTT. Its translation: CASSPPGQGNQPQHF.

J is TRBJ1-2 and V is TRBV19, with D unclear. Germline values: CDR1 LNHDA, CDR2 SQIVND (reference sequence). V was cut by 5 bases and J by 0 bases, with 7 bases left in between. The CDR3 spans 13 residues. The CDR3 sequence: CASSSNPNYGYTF. The CDR3 coding sequence is TGTGCCAGTAGTTCTAATCCTAACTATGGCTACACCTTC.

V gene TRBV6-5 combines with J gene TRBJ1-6, with 7 positions matching TRBD1. Germline CDR1 MNHEY, CDR2 SVGAGI. This CDR3 has 13 residues. V was pared by 6 bases and J by 11 bases, with 7 bases of the junction left unmatched. In nucleotides, the CDR3 is TGTGCCAGCAGAGGGACAGATAGGGCACCCCTCCACTTT. Translating it yields CASRGTDRAPLHF.